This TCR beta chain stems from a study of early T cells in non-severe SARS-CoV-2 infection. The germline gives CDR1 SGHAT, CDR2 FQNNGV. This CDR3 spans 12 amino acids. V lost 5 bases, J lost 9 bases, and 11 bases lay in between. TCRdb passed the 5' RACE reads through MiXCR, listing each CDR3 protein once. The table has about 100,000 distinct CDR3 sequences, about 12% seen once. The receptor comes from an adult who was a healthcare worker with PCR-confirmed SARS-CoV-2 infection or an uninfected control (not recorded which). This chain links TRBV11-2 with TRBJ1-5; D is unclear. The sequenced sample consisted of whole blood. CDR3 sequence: CASSRKDGPQHF. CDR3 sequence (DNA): TGTGCCAGCAGCCGCAAAGATGGGCCCCAGCATTTT.